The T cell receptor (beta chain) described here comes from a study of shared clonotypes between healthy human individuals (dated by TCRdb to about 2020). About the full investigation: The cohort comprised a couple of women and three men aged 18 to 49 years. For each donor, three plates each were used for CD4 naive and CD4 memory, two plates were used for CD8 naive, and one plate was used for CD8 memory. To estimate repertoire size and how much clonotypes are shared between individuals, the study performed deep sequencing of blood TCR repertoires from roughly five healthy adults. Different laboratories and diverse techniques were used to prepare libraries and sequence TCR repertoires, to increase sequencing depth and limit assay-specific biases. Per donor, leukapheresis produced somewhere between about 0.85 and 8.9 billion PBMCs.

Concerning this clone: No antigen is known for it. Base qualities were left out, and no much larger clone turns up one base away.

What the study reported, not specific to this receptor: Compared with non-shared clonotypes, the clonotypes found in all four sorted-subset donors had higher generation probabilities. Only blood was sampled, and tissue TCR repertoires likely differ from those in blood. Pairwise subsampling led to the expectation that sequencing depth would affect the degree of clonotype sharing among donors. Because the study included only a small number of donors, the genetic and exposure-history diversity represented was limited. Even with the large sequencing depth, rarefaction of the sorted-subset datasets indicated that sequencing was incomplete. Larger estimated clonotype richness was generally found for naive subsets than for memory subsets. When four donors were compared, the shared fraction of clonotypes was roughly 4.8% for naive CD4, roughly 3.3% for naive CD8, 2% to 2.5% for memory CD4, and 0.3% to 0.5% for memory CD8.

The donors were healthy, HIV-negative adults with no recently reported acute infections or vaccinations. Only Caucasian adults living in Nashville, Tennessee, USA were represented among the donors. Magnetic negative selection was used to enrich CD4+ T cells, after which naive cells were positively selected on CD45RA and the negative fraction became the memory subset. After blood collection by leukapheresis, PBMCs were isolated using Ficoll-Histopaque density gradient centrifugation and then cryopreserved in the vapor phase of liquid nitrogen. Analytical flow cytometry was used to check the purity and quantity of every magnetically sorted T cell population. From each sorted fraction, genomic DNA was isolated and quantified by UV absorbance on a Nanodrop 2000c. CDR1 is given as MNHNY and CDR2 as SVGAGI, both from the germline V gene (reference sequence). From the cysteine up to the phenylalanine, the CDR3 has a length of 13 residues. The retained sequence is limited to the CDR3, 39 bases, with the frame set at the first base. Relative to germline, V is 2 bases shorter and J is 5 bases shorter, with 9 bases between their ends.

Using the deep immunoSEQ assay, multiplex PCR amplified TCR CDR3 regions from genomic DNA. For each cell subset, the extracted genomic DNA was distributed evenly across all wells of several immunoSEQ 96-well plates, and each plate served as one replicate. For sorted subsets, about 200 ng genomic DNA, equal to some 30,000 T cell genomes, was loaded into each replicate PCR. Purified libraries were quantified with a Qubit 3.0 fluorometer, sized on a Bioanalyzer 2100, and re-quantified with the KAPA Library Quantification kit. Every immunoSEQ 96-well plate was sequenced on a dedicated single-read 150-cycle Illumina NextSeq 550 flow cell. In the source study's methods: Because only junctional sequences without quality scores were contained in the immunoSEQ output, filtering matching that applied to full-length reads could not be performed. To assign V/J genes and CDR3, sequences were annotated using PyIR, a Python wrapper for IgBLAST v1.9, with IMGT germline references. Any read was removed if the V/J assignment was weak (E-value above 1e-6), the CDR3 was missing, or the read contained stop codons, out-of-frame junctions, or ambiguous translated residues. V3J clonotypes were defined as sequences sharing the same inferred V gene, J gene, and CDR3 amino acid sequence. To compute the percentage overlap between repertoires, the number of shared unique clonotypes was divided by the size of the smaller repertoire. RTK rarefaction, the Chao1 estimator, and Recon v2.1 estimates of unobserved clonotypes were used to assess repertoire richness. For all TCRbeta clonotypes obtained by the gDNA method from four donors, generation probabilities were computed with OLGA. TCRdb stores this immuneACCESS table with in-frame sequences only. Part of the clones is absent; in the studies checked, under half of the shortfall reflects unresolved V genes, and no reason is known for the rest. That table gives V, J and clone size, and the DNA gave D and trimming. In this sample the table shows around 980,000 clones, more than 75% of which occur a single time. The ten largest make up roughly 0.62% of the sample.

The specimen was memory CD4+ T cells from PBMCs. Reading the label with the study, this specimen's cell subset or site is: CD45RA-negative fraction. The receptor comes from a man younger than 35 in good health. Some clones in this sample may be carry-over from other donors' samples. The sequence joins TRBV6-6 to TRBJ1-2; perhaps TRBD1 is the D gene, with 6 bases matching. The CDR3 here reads CASSYEGGYGYTF. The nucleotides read TGTGCCAGCAGTTACGAGGGGGGGTATGGCTACACCTTC.